The present TCR beta chain was sequenced within a study of identifying expanded T cells in peripheral blood. Whole-study results and caveats: Clone count variance between approximately two-week samples rose with total template count. Technical replicates showed about 1.2 changed clones; approximately two weeks roughly 16; four weeks 19.

TCRdb keeps only in-frame clones here, not all; method: immunoSEQ multiplex PCR. Found here are under 100,000 clones, about 85% of them singletons; the top ten hold 4.5%. V dropped 6 bases and J dropped 0 bases, with 12 bases sitting between them. This CDR3 is 15 amino acids long. CDR1 and CDR2 (germline): LNHDA, SQIVND (reference sequence). As to this clone: The antigen is undetermined.

The chain couples TRBV19 to TRBJ1-3; D is unclear. This receptor was identified in a person between 18 and 75 years old in good health. The material sequenced was blood. CDR3 DNA sequence: TGTGCCAGTAGACCCAAGGCTTCCTCTGGAAACACCATATATTTT. This encodes CASRPKASSGNTIYF.